The sample holds one count of the clone carrying this T cell receptor beta chain. From germline, CDR1 is KGHSH and CDR2 LQKENI. Germline trimming cut 5 bases from V and 1 base from J; bases unmatched to any gene: 9. This CDR3 is built from 16 residues. The data originate from a study of blood T cell repertoires in COVID-19. Study-level information: From T cells, B-cell-depleted T cells, or PBMCs came the material, which was cDNA or gDNA.

Per the study methods: Estimates of nucleated cell counts were drawn from the amplification of reference gene primers. Sequenced by immunoSEQ multiplex PCR; TCRdb stores in-frame clones only, minus some. D and trimming come from the DNA, and the V and J calls and clone size come from that table. The sample shows 140,000 or so clones, around four fifths of them seen only once. This TCR came from a human donor in a cohort sampled during active COVID-19. Sequencing was performed on peripheral blood. The chain has TRBV18 and TRBJ2-3, with 7 bases that match TRBD2. The CDR3 nucleotides are TGTGCCAGCTCATCTCGGGCTAGCGGCGGCACAGATACGCAGTATTTT. It is translated as CASSSRASGGTDTQYF.